These 15 T cell receptor beta chains originate from one sample sequenced in a study of shared clonotypes between healthy human individuals. This table comes from immunoSEQ multiplex PCR, and its TCRdb copy is limited to in-frame clones, with some not included. The sample lists 550,000 to 600,000 clones, roughly four fifths occurring once. The sequenced sample consisted of PBMCs. The source of these receptors is a woman aged 40 to 50 in good health. Some clones in this sample may be carry-over from other donors' samples.

About this clone: The sample contains more than one DNA sequence encoding this CDR3. The CDR3 is CASSPPTGGYGYTF. CDR3 coding DNA: TGTGCCAGCTCACCCCCGACAGGGGGGTATGGCTACACCTTC. The genes are TRBV18 and TRBJ1-2; TRBD1 agrees at 9 bases. This CDR3 comprises 14 residues. Germline V CDR1 and CDR2: KGHSH, LQKENI. V was clipped by 3 bases and J by 5 bases; unmatched bases: 4.

The chain carries TRBV7-8 and TRBJ2-1; D uncertain. V was clipped by 4 bases and J by 8 bases, with 6 bases between them. Per the germline V gene, CDR1 is SGHVS and CDR2 is FQNEAQ. The CDR3 contains 11 residues. CDR3 loop: CASSSSYEQFF. DNA for the CDR3: TGTGCCAGCAGCTCCAGCTATGAGCAGTTCTTC.

This rearrangement joins TRBV9 to TRBJ1-3; D possibly corresponds to TRBD1 (6 bases). CDR1 is SGDLS and CDR2 is YYNGEE in the germline V gene. V was cut by 4 bases and J by 0 bases, with 17 bases left in between. CDR3 length: 17 amino acids. CDR3 region: CASSPGSQGNSGNTIYF. The CDR3 bases are TGTGCCAGCAGCCCCGGGTCCCAGGGGAACTCTGGAAACACCATATATTTT.

The chain has TRBV14 and TRBJ2-1; the match to TRBD1 covers 7 bases. Germline assignment: CDR1 SGHDN and CDR2 FVKESK. The V segment lost 3 bases and the J segment 8 bases; nucleotides outside the gene matches: 4. This CDR3 has 13 residues. DNA for the CDR3: TGTGCCAGCAGCCAGACAGGGTTACATGAGCAGTTCTTC. It codes for CASSQTGLHEQFF.

This clone was recorded at least ten times. The rearrangement joins TRBV9 to TRBJ2-7; 8 bases match TRBD2. J was trimmed by 5 bases and V by 0 bases; bases with no gene match: 4. The CDR3 consists of 14 residues. CDR1 is SGDLS and CDR2 is YYNGEE in the germline V gene. The CDR3 region is CASSVDGRGNEQYF. The CDR3 nucleotides read TGTGCCAGCAGCGTAGACGGGAGGGGCAACGAGCAGTACTTC.

Concerning this clone: A read error is the likely source, as a far larger clone sits one nucleotide away. The CDR3 carries no conserved terminal phenylalanine or tryptophan, so it likely arises from a read error. The V gene is TRBV30, the J gene TRBJ1-1; D gene unclear. Germline values: CDR1 GTSNPN, CDR2 SVGIG (reference sequence). Trimming cost V 0 bases and J 1 base, with 12 bases left between them. The CDR3 is made up of 15 amino acids. Written as DNA, the CDR3 is TGTGCCTGGAGTGTACTACCAGACCAGAACACTGAAGCTTTCCTT. Translating gives CAWSVLPDQNTEAFL.

The chain has TRBV30 and TRBJ2-7, with 8 bases that match TRBD1. This CDR3 is 13 amino acids long. After removal of 7 bases from V and 3 bases from J, the junction contained 8 bases not matched to a gene. Germline values: CDR1 GTSNPN, CDR2 SVGIG (reference sequence). The CDR3 coding sequence is TGTGCCTCCTCCGGGACAGGAATCTACGAGCAGTACTTC. Its protein is CASSGTGIYEQYF.

V usage is TRBV18 and J usage is TRBJ1-1; 10 bases line up with TRBD1. The V gene's germline CDR1 is KGHSH and CDR2 LQKENI. This CDR3 has 15 residues. V shed 3 bases, J shed 4 bases, and the junction held 5 bases outside the gene matches. This CDR3 reads CASSPDGQGGTEAFF. The CDR3 nucleotides read TGTGCCAGCTCACCCGACGGACAGGGGGGCACTGAAGCTTTCTTT.

The V call is TRBV11-2, the J call TRBJ2-7, with a possible D match to TRBD2 (5 bases). Trimming shortened V by 4 bases and J by 3 bases, and 16 bases separated the two germline ends. CDR3 length: 15 residues. Germline values: CDR1 SGHAT, CDR2 FQNNGV. The CDR3, as DNA: TGTGCCAGCAGCTCCCCGGGGTTGTCTGTCTACGAGCAGTACTTC. The encoded protein is CASSSPGLSVYEQYF.

The rearrangement uses TRBV30 and TRBJ1-6, with D possibly TRBD1 on 6 matching bases. Trimming left V 3 bases short and J 6 bases short, with 15 bases between. The CDR3 extends over 15 amino acids. Germline-derived CDR1 and CDR2 are GTSNPN and SVGIG (reference sequence). CDR3 region: CAWRGARVGNSPLHF. Written as DNA, the CDR3 is TGTGCCTGGAGGGGGGCCAGGGTTGGTAATTCACCCCTCCACTTT.

This clone has more than one count but fewer than ten. Other DNA variants within this sample encode the same CDR3. This sequence joins TRBV7-2 and TRBJ2-7; no clear D gene. Trimming left V 2 bases short and J 3 bases short, with 5 bases between. From germline, CDR1 is SGHTA and CDR2 FQGNSA. The CDR3 extends over 12 amino acids. The CDR3 bases are TGTGCCAGCAGCTTAACCGACTACGAGCAGTACTTC. Amino acid sequence: CASSLTDYEQYF. The full variable domain, rest sourced from reference TRBV7-2 and TRBJ2-7, is GAGVSQSPSNKVTEKGKDVELRCDPISGHTALYWYRQSLGQGLEFLIYFQGNSAPDKSGLPSDRFSAERTGGSVSTLTIQRTQQEDSAVYLCASSLTDYEQYFGPGTRLTVT.

The chain carries TRBV28 and TRBJ2-7, with 7 bases aligning to TRBD2. Germline V lookup: CDR1 MDHEN, CDR2 SYDVKM. This CDR3 has 15 amino acids. The junction had 7 bases not matched to a gene; V was cut back by 5 bases and J by 0 bases. The CDR3 DNA sequence: TGTGCCAGCAGTGTTGGCGGCGGGAGCTCCTACGAGCAGTACTTC. Its translation: CASSVGGGSSYEQYF.

In DNA, the CDR3 is TGTGCCAGCAGTTGGGACACTCACACCGGGGAGCTGTTTTTT. Its protein product is CASSWDTHTGELFF. V gene TRBV2 combines with J gene TRBJ2-2; D might be TRBD1 (6 bases). The CDR3 contains 14 residues. The germline V gene has CDR1 SNHLY and CDR2 FYNNEI. V was clipped by 5 bases and J by 3 bases, with 10 bases between them.

This rearrangement joins TRBV5-6 to TRBJ2-7; 12 bases match TRBD1. The length of the CDR3 is 15 residues. Germline CDR1 reads SGHDT; CDR2 reads YYEEEE. J lost 6 bases, V lost 4 bases, and 8 bases had no gene match. The CDR3 nucleotides read TGTGCCAGCAGCCAACCGGGACAGGGGGCTTTCGAGCAGTACTTC. This codes for CASSQPGQGAFEQYF.

The chain combines TRBV28 with TRBJ1-2, with a possible D match to TRBD1 (6 bases). Germline values: CDR1 MDHEN, CDR2 SYDVKM. Trimming shortened V by 7 bases and J by 6 bases, and 12 bases separated the two germline ends. The CDR3 totals 12 residues. CDR3 loop: CASTIGGHGYTF. DNA for the CDR3: TGTGCCAGCACCATTGGGGGCCATGGCTACACCTTC.